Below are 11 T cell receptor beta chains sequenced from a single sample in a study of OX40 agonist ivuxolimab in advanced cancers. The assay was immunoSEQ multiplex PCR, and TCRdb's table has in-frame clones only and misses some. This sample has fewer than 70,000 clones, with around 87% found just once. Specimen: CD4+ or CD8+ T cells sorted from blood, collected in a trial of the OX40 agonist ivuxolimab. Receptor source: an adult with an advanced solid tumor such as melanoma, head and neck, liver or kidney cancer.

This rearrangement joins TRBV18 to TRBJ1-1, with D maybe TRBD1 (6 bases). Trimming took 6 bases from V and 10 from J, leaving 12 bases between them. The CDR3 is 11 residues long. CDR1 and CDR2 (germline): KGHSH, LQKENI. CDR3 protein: CASSDQGRAFF. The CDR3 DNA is TGTGCCAGCTCCGACCAGGGGCGAGCTTTCTTT.

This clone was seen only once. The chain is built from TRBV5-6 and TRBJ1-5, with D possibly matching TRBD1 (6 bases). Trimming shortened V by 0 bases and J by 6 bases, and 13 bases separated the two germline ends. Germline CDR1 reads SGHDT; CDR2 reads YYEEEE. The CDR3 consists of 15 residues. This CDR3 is CASSLGTGRGQPQHF. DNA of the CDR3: TGTGCCAGCAGCTTGGGAACAGGCAGGGGTCAGCCCCAGCATTTT.

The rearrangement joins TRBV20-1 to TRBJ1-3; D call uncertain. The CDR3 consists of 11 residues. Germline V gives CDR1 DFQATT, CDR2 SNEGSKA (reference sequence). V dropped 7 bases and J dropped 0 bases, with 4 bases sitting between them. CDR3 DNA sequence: TGCAGTGGTATCTCTGGAAACACCATATATTTT. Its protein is CSGISGNTIYF.

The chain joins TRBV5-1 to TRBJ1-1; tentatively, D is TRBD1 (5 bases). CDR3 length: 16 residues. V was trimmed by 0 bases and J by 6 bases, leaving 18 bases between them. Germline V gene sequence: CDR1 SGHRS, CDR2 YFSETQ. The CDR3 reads CASSLGPQGNRAEAFF. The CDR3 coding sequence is TGCGCCAGCAGCTTGGGTCCTCAGGGTAATCGGGCTGAAGCTTTCTTT.

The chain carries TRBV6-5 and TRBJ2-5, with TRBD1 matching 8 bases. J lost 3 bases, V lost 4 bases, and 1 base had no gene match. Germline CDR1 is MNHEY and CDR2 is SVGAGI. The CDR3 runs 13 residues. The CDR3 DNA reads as TGTGCCAGCAGTTTGACAGGGGAAGAGACCCAGTACTTC. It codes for CASSLTGEETQYF.

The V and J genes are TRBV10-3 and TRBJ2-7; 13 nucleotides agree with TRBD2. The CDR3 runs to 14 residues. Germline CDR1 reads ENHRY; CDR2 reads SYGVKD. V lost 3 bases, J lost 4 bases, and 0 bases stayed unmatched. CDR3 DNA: TGTGCCATCAGTGAACTAGCGGGGGGGTACGAGCAGTACTTC. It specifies CAISELAGGYEQYF.

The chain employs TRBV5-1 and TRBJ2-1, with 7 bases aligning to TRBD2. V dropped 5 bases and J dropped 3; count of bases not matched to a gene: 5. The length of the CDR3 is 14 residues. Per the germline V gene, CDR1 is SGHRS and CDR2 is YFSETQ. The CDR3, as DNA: TGCGCCAGCAGGGGACGGGACTACTACAATGAGCAGTTCTTC. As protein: CASRGRDYYNEQFF. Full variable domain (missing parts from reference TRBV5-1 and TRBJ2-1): KAGVTQTPRYLIKTRGQQVTLSCSPISGHRSVSWYQQTPGQGLQFLFEYFSETQRNKGNFPGRFSGRQFSNSRSEMNVSTLELGDSALYLCASRGRDYYNEQFFGPGTRLTVL.

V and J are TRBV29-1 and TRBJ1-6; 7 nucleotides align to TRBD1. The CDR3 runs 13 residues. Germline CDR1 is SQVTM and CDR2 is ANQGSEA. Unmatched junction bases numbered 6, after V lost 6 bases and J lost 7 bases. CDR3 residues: CSVQQGRNSPLHF. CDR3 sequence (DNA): TGCAGCGTGCAACAGGGGAGGAATTCACCCCTCCACTTT.

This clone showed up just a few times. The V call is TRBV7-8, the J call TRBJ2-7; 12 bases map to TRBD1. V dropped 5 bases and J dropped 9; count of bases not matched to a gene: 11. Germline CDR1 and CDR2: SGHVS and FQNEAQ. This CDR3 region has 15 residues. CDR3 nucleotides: TGTGCCAGCAGCATGAACGCGGGACAGGGGGCAGGGCAGTACTTC. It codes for CASSMNAGQGAGQYF.

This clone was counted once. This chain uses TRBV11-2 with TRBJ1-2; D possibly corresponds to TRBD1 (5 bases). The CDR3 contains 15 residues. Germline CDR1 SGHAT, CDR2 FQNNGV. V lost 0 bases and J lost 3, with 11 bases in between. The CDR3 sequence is CASSLEEGLDYGYTF. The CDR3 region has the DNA TGTGCCAGCAGCTTAGAAGAGGGACTGGACTATGGCTACACCTTC.

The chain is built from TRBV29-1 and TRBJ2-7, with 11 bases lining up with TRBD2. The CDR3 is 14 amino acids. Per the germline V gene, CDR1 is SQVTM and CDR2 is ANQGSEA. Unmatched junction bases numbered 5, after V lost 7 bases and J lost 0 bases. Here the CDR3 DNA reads TGCAGCGCGCAACTAGCGGGGGCCTCCTACGAGCAGTACTTC. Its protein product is CSAQLAGASYEQYF.